The rows below give T cell receptor beta chains drawn from one sample of a study of OX40 agonist ivuxolimab in advanced cancers. Sequencing used immunoSEQ multiplex PCR; TCRdb keeps in-frame clones, though not all of them. The sample holds about 45,000 clones; 84% are singletons and the top ten take approximately 16%. Sequenced here: CD4+ or CD8+ T cells sorted from blood, sampled in a trial of the OX40 agonist ivuxolimab. The receptors stem from an adult with an advanced solid tumor such as melanoma, head and neck, liver or kidney cancer. The conserved cysteine and the conserved F or W are not part of the CDR3 here. Clone size is given for some rows only: seen once, a few or many times, or a class if the clone is expanded.

- | TRBJ1-5 | TRBV15 | ATSPGQGAGNQPQH
- | TRBJ2-7 | TRBV7-9 | ASSLPRDSVYEQY
- | TRBJ2-3 | TRBV6-5 | ASSYLASGGTDTQY
- | TRBJ2-7 | TRBV11-1 | ASSLDLREGSYEQY
- | TRBJ2-7 | TRBV27 | ASSLGLGVYEQY
- | TRBJ2-1 | TRBV6-6 | ASSSASIEQF
- | TRBJ2-5 | TRBV13 | ASSGGTAQETQY
- | TRBJ1-2 | TRBV5-4 | ASSSWTVDGYT
- | TRBJ1-3 | TRBV2 | ASRSWHLENTIY
- | TRBJ2-2 | TRBV13 | ASSPGTGELF
- | TRBJ2-7 | TRBV6-6 | ASSYSRNEQY
- | TRBJ2-1 | TRBV6-5 | ASTLLAGADNEQF
- | TRBJ2-7 | TRBV19 | ASSMGSTYEQY
- | TRBJ2-7 | TRBV6-5 | ASSYKGSYDEQY
- | TRBJ2-5 | TRBV13 | ASSLGRTQY
- | TRBJ1-1 | TRBV11-2 | ASSPIMRQGLSTEAF
- | TRBJ2-1 | TRBV4-1 | ASSQDLTAPTRKF
- | TRBJ1-1 | TRBV9 | ASSATGRTEAF
- | TRBJ2-2 | TRBV28 | ASSIPGLAGATGELF
- | TRBJ1-1 | TRBV6-5 | ASSEAVPFF
- | TRBJ1-2 | TRBV20-1 | SASSGPKT
once | TRBJ2-3 | TRBV6-5 | ASSYSLWGSDTQY
once | TRBJ1-1 | TRBV11-3 | ASSLSRGTEAF
once | TRBJ2-7 | TRBV13 | ASSFYQGTYEQY
- | TRBJ2-1 | TRBV5-8 | ASSRGQASTDEQF
- | TRBJ2-7 | TRBV4-1 | ASESGSYEQY
- | TRBJ1-2 | TRBV27 | ASSSKWNPRGYT
- | TRBJ1-1 | TRBV21-1 | ASSKQPAERGSTEAF
once | TRBJ2-3 | TRBV27 | ASSSEPGTSQY
- | TRBJ1-1 | TRBV29-1 | SVGEGSTEAF
- | TRBJ1-1 | TRBV5-8 | ATGRRDWNTEAF
- | TRBJ2-5 | TRBV5-6 | ASSFLAAQETQY
- | TRBJ1-1 | TRBV13 | ASSSPNLEEAF
- | TRBJ2-1 | TRBV5-4 | ASSLAGGNEQF
- | TRBJ2-7 | TRBV28 | ASAEVRGLGEQY
- | TRBJ2-7 | TRBV5-6 | ASSAGQGVSEQY
- | TRBJ2-2 | TRBV9 | ASSVVVGARAGELF
- | TRBJ1-2 | TRBV28 | ASSRGRPRDHGYT
- | TRBJ2-1 | TRBV28 | ASSLYGTDNEQF
- | TRBJ2-5 | TRBV9 | ASSGQQGNEETQY
medium-sized | TRBJ1-1 | TRBV5-1 | ASSLIRWDEAF
once | TRBJ2-1 | TRBV6-5 | ASSLAGTSYNEQF
once | TRBJ1-2 | TRBV5-6 | ASSPSEGGYGYT
- | TRBJ1-5 | TRBV2 | ASSEGRSYNQPQH
- | TRBJ2-2 | TRBV5-1 | ASSLFTGGAGELF
- | TRBJ1-5 | TRBV10-1 | ASRRVDQTEGPQH